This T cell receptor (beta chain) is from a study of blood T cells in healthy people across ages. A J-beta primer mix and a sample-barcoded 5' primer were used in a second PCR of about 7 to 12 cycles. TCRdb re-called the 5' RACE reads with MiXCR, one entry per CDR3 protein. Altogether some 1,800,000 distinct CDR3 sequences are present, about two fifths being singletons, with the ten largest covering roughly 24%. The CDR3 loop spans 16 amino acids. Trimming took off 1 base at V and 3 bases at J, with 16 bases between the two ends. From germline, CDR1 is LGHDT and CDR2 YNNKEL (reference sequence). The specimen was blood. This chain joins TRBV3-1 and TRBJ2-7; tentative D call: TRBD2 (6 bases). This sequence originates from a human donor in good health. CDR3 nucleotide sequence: TGTGCCAGCAGCCAAGGGCGAGGTCCGGGGGTCTACGAGCAGTACTTC. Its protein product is CASSQGRGPGVYEQYF.